This T cell receptor beta chain was retrieved from a study of blood T cell repertoires in COVID-19. Study-wide context: From the United States, Italy and Spain came samples of acute and convalescent COVID-19. Nucleic acid was either cDNA or gDNA, and it came from T cells, B-cell-depleted T cells, or PBMCs.

Original analysis: Amplification from reference gene primers served as the basis for estimated nucleated cell counts. Only in-frame clones appear in the TCRdb table, and some are missing; sequencing was by immunoSEQ multiplex PCR. V, J and clone size derive from that table, while D and trimming were established from the DNA sequence. The table lists about 190,000 clones, around 86% of them singletons. Sequenced sample: peripheral blood. The receptor's source is a man aged 40-49 years with acute or convalescent COVID-19.

As DNA, the CDR3 is TGTGCCAGCTCCCAATCGGGACAGGGCCCTGAAAAACTGTTTTTT. Translation gives CASSQSGQGPEKLFF. The chain employs TRBV18 and TRBJ1-4, with 9 bases identical to TRBD1. The CDR3 runs to 15 residues. V lost 6 bases and J lost 7; bases outside the gene matches: 9. The germline V gene has CDR1 KGHSH and CDR2 LQKENI.